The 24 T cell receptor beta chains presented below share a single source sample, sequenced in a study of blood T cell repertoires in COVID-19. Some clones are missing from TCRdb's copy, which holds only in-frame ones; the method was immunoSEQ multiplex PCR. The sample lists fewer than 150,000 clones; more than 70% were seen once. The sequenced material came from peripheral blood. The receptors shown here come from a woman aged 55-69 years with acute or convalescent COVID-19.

CDR3 residues: CASSQNSGSFTGELFF. Here the CDR3 DNA reads TGTGCCAGCAGCCAAAATAGCGGGTCTTTTACCGGGGAGCTGTTTTTT. The J gene is TRBJ2-2, the V gene TRBV14; 7 positions agree with TRBD2. The germline V gene has CDR1 SGHDN and CDR2 FVKESK. This CDR3 spans 16 amino acids. The junction had 8 bases not matched to a gene; V was cut back by 2 bases and J by 5 bases.

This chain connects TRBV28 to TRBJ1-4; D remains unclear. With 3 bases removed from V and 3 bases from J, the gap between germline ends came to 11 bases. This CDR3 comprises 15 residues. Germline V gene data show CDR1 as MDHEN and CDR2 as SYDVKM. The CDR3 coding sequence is TGTGCCAGCAGTTTGACGGGGATAGCTAATGAAAAACTGTTTTTT. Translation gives CASSLTGIANEKLFF.

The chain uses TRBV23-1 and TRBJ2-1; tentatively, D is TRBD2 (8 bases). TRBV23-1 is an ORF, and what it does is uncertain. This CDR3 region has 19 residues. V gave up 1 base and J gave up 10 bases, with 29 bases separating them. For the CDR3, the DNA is TGCGCCAGCAGTCAATTTTATCCCGCAGGGCAGGGGGTAGCGGGGGAGCAGTTCTTC. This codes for CASSQFYPAGQGVAGEQFF.

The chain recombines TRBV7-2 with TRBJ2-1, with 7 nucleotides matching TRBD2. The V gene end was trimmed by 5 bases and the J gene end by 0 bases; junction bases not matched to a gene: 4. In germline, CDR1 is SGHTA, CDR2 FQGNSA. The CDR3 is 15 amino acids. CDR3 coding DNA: TGTGCCAGCAGCAGGCTAGCGGTCTCCTACAATGAGCAGTTCTTC. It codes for CASSRLAVSYNEQFF.

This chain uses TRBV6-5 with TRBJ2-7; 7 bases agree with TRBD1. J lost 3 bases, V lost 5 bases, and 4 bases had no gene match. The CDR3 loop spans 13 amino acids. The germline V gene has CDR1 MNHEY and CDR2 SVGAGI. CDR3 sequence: CASSKQGSYEQYF. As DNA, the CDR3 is TGTGCCAGCAGTAAACAGGGGAGCTACGAGCAGTACTTC.

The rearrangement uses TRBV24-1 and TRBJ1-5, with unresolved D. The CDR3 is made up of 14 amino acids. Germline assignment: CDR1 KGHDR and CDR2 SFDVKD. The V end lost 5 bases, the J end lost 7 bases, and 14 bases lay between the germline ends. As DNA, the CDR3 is TGTGCCACCAGTGGCTCTCGAGAGAACCAGCCCCAGCATTTT. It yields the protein CATSGSRENQPQHF.

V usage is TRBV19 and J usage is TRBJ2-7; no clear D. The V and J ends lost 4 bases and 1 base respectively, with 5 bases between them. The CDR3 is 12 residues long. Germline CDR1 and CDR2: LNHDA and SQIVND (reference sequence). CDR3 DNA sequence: TGTGCCAGTAGTACCCGTTCCTACGAGCAGTACTTC. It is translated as CASSTRSYEQYF.

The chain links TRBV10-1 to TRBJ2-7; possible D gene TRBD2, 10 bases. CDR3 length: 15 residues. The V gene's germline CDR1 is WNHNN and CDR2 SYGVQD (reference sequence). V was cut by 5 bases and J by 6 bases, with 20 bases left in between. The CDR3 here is CASSSGRDRVVEQYV. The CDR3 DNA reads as TGCGCCAGCAGTAGCGGGAGGGACAGGGTAGTCGAGCAGTACGTC.

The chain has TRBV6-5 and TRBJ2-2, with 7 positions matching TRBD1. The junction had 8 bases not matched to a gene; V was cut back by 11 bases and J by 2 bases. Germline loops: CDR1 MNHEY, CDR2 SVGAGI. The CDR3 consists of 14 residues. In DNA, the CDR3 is TGTGCCTGTCCCCGACAGGGAAACACCGGGGAGCTGTTTTTT. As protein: CACPRQGNTGELFF.

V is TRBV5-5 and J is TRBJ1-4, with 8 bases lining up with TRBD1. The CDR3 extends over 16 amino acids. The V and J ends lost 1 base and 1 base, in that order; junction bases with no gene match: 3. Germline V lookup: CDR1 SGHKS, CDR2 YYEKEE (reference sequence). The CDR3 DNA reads TGTGCCAGCAGCTTGCCAGGGGGCGTAACTAATGAAAAACTGTTTTTT. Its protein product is CASSLPGGVTNEKLFF.

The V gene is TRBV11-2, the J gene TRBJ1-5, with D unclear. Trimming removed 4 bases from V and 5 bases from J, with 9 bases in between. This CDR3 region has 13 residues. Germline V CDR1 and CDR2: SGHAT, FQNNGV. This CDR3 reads CASSSQAHQPQHF. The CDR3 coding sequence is TGTGCCAGCAGCTCCCAGGCCCATCAGCCCCAGCATTTT.

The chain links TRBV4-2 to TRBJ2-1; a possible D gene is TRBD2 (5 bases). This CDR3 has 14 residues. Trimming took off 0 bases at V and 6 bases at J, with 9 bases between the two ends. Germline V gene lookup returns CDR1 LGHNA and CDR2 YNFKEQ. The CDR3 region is CASSQDEGLNEQFF. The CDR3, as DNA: TGTGCCAGCAGCCAAGATGAAGGACTCAATGAGCAGTTCTTC.

In nucleotides, the CDR3 is TGTGCCAGCAGTGAAGAGAGGTGGCCCGTCTACAATGAGCAGTTCTTC. It translates to CASSEERWPVYNEQFF. The V call is TRBV6-1, the J call TRBJ2-1; no clear D gene. Germline lookup yields CDR1 MNHNS and CDR2 SASEGT. This CDR3 is 16 amino acids long. The germline V and J ends were trimmed by 1 base and 3 bases, with 13 bases remaining between them.

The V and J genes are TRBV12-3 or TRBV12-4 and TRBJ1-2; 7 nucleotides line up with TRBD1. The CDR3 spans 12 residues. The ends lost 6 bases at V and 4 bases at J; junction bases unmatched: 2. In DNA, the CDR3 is TGTGCCAGCAGGGGACAGCTCTATGGCTACACCTTC. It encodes CASRGQLYGYTF.

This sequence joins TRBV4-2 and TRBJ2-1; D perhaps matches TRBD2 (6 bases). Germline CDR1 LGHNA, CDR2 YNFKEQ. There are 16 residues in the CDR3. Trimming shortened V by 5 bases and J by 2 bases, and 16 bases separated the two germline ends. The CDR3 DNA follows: TGTGCCAGCAGCTTAACCGGGACTGCGGCCTACAATGAGCAGTTCTTC. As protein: CASSLTGTAAYNEQFF.

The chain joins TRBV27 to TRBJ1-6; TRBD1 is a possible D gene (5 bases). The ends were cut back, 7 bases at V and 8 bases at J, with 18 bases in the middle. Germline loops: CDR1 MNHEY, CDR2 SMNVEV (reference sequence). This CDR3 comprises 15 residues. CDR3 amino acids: CASTPMPGLDSPLHF. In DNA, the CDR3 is TGTGCCAGCACCCCTATGCCAGGGTTAGATTCACCCCTCCACTTT.

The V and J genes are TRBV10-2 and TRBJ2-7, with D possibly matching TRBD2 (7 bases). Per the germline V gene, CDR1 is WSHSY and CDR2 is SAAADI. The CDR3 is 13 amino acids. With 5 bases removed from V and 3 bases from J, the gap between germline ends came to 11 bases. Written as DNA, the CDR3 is TGCGCCAGCAGTAGGGGGAGGGACTACGAGCAGTACGTC. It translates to CASSRGRDYEQYV.

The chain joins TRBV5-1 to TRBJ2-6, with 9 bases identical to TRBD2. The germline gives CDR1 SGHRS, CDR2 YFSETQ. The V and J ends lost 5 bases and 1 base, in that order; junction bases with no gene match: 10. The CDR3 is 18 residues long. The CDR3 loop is CASSPGLASVSGANVLTF. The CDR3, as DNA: TGCGCCAGCAGTCCCGGACTAGCGTCCGTATCTGGGGCCAACGTCCTGACTTTC.

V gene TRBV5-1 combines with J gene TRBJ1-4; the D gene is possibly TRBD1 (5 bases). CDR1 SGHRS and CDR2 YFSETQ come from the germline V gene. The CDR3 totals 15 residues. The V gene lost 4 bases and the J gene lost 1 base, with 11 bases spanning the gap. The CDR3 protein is CASSPQERTNEKLFF. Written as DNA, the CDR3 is TGCGCCAGCAGCCCACAGGAGAGAACTAATGAAAAACTGTTTTTT.

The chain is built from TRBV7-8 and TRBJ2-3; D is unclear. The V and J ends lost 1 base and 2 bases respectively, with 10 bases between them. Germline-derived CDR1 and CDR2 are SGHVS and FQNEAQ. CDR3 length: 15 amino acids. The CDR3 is CASSLDGYNTDTQYF. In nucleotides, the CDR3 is TGTGCCAGCAGCTTAGATGGTTACAACACAGATACGCAGTATTTT.

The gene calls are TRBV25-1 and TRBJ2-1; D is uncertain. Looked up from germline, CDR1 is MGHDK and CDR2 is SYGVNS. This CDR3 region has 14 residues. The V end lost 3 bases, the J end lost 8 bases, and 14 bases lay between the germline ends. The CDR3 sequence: CASSEGRPKYEQFF. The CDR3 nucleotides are TGTGCCAGCAGTGAGGGCAGGCCCAAGTATGAGCAGTTCTTC.

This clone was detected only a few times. The CDR3 protein is CASRQGLNEQFF. The DNA for the CDR3 is TGTGCCAGCAGACAGGGGCTCAATGAGCAGTTCTTC. The chain combines TRBV12-3 or TRBV12-4 with TRBJ2-1, with 7 bases identical to TRBD1. The CDR3 loop spans 12 amino acids. V shed 6 bases and J 6 bases; nucleotides not matched to a gene: 2.

In nucleotides, the CDR3 is TGTGCCACCAGTGCCGGACTAGCGGGGGATACGCAGTATTTT. Encoded protein: CATSAGLAGDTQYF. V is TRBV24-1 and J is TRBJ2-3; TRBD2 agrees at 12 bases. The CDR3 has 14 amino acids. CDR1 is KGHDR, CDR2 SFDVKD, per germline. V was clipped by 5 bases and J by 6 bases; unmatched bases: 2.

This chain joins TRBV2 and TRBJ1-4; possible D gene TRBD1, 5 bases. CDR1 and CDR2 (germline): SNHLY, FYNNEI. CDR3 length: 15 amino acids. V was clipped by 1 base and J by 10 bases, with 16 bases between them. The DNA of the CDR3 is TGTGCCAGCAGTGAAGTTCAGGGTGGTTACGGAAAACTGTTTTTT. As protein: CASSEVQGGYGKLFF.